The 2 T cell receptor beta chains presented below share a single source sample, sequenced in a study of beta chain features in type 1 diabetes. Of the isolated RNA, all was reverse transcribed, and so the sequenced material was expressed TCRB transcripts. Assay used: immunoSEQ multiplex PCR; TCRdb lists only in-frame clones, some missing. The sample includes some 150,000 clones, about 9.7% of them seen just once. Sequenced input: central memory CD4+ T cells from blood. These receptor sequences come from a woman between 35 and 50 years old in good health.

In this sample, this clone turned up a few times. The chain links TRBV2 to TRBJ1-6; the match to TRBD1 covers 7 bases. Germline CDR1 reads SNHLY; CDR2 reads FYNNEI. This CDR3 contains 17 residues. V lost 6 bases, J lost 0 bases, and 8 bases stayed unmatched. In DNA form, the CDR3 reads TGTGCCAGCAGCGGAGGGGGACAGAGCTCCTATAATTCACCCCTCCACTTT. This encodes CASSGGGQSSYNSPLHF.

This chain joins TRBV5-6 and TRBJ1-5; TRBD1 aligns across 8 bases. The V segment lost 2 bases and the J segment 4 bases; nucleotides outside the gene matches: 14. The CDR3 contains 18 residues. CDR1 is SGHDT, CDR2 YYEEEE, per germline. The DNA of the CDR3 is TGTGCCAGCAGCTTAGGGGAAATTAGGAGACAGGGGAATCAGCCCCAGCATTTT. It specifies CASSLGEIRRQGNQPQHF.